Sequencing of this TCR beta chain was carried out in a study of blood T cell repertoires in COVID-19. Study at large: The origin of the acute and convalescent COVID-19 samples was the United States, Italy and Spain. From T cells, B-cell-depleted T cells, or PBMCs came the material, which was cDNA or gDNA.

From germline, CDR1 is SGHTA and CDR2 FQGNSA. The CDR3 is 14 residues long. V shed 3 bases and J shed 3 bases, with 12 bases lying between them. In the original workflow: Estimated nucleated cell counts came from reference gene primer amplification. Generated by immunoSEQ multiplex PCR, the TCRdb table keeps only in-frame clones and is missing some. V and J calls and clone size are those listed in that table; D and trimming were worked out from the DNA. The table shows 150,000 or so clones, with less than 90% occurring only once. The clonotype originates from a woman in her sixties or seventies with acute or convalescent COVID-19. The V gene is TRBV7-2, the J gene TRBJ2-7; D might be TRBD2 (6 bases). Sequencing was performed on peripheral blood. Here the CDR3 reads CASSLAGLGYEQYF. DNA for the CDR3: TGTGCCAGCAGCTTGGCGGGACTGGGCTACGAGCAGTACTTC.